Listed below are T cell receptor beta chains from one sample, sequenced in a study of regulatory T cells in long-lasting Graves disease. Using its own MiXCR run on the multiplex PCR reads, TCRdb lists one record per CDR3 protein. Among 400,000 to 450,000 distinct CDR3 sequences, about a quarter were seen once, and the ten largest hold approximately 26%. The material was peripheral blood mononuclear cells (PBMCs), obtained when the disease was refractory, from a patient treated with antithyroid drugs. The source of these receptors is a female donor with Graves disease. The CDR3 runs from the conserved cysteine through the conserved F or W. Each record gives: D gene, J gene, CDR3 length, V gene, clone size, CDR3 protein, CDR3 DNA. The D gene is left open where the match is weak. The listing skips clone size in some rows; elsewhere it reads once, few, many or a size class.

d_call: NA
j_call: TRBJ1-5
cdr3_length: 16
v_call: TRBV28
clone_size: many
cdr3_aa: CASSSRGREFNQPQHF
cdr3_nt: TGTGCCAGCAGTTCGCGCGGCAGGGAGTTTAATCAGCCCCAGCATTTT

d_call: NA
j_call: TRBJ2-2
cdr3_length: 14
v_call: TRBV29-1
clone_size: NA
cdr3_aa: CSVRSSGNTGELFF
cdr3_nt: TGCAGCGTTCGCTCCTCGGGGAATACCGGGGAGCTGTTTTTT

d_call: TRBD1
j_call: TRBJ2-5
cdr3_length: 12
v_call: TRBV29-1
clone_size: many
cdr3_aa: CSGGQGAETQYF
cdr3_nt: TGCAGCGGAGGACAGGGGGCGGAGACCCAGTACTTC

d_call: NA
j_call: TRBJ1-4
cdr3_length: 16
v_call: TRBV20-1
clone_size: many
cdr3_aa: CSAPIYPTATNEKLFF
cdr3_nt: TGCAGTGCCCCGATATACCCTACTGCAACTAATGAAAAACTGTTTTTT

d_call: NA
j_call: TRBJ1-4
cdr3_length: 14
v_call: TRBV12-3/TRBV12-4
clone_size: many
cdr3_aa: CASSLGRGGEKLFF
cdr3_nt: TGTGCCAGCAGTTTAGGCAGGGGCGGCGAAAAACTGTTTTTT

d_call: TRBD1
j_call: TRBJ2-3
cdr3_length: 14
v_call: TRBV2
clone_size: NA
cdr3_aa: CASSPGQGSDTQYF
cdr3_nt: TGTGCCAGCAGTCCAGGACAGGGGTCAGATACGCAGTATTTT

d_call: TRBD1
j_call: TRBJ1-1
cdr3_length: 15
v_call: TRBV27
clone_size: many
cdr3_aa: CASSYKGQGGWEAFF
cdr3_nt: TGTGCCAGCAGTTATAAGGGACAGGGGGGCTGGGAAGCTTTCTTT

d_call: NA
j_call: TRBJ2-2
cdr3_length: 13
v_call: TRBV19
clone_size: once
cdr3_aa: CASSMYQAGELFF
cdr3_nt: TGTGCCAGTAGTATGTACCAGGCGGGGGAGCTGTTTTTT

d_call: TRBD1
j_call: TRBJ1-2
cdr3_length: 14
v_call: TRBV20-1
clone_size: NA
cdr3_aa: CSAEGTGGGYGYTF
cdr3_nt: TGCAGTGCAGAAGGGACAGGGGGTGGCTATGGCTACACCTTC

d_call: NA
j_call: TRBJ1-2
cdr3_length: 17
v_call: TRBV6-5
clone_size: many
cdr3_aa: CASSYASTVSRSAGYTF
cdr3_nt: TGTGCCAGCAGTTACGCTTCCACCGTGTCGAGGTCTGCTGGCTACACCTTC

d_call: NA
j_call: TRBJ1-1
cdr3_length: 14
v_call: TRBV2
clone_size: many
cdr3_aa: CASSEVVAGYSAFF
cdr3_nt: TGTGCCAGCAGTGAAGTAGTGGCAGGGTATAGCGCTTTCTTT

d_call: TRBD1
j_call: TRBJ1-2
cdr3_length: 13
v_call: TRBV28
clone_size: few
cdr3_aa: CASQTGSNYGYTF
cdr3_nt: TGTGCCTCACAGACAGGGTCTAACTATGGCTACACCTTC

d_call: NA
j_call: TRBJ1-2
cdr3_length: 14
v_call: TRBV28
clone_size: many
cdr3_aa: CASSVEGPLYGYTF
cdr3_nt: TGTGCCAGCAGTGTCGAAGGTCCCCTCTATGGCTACACCTTC